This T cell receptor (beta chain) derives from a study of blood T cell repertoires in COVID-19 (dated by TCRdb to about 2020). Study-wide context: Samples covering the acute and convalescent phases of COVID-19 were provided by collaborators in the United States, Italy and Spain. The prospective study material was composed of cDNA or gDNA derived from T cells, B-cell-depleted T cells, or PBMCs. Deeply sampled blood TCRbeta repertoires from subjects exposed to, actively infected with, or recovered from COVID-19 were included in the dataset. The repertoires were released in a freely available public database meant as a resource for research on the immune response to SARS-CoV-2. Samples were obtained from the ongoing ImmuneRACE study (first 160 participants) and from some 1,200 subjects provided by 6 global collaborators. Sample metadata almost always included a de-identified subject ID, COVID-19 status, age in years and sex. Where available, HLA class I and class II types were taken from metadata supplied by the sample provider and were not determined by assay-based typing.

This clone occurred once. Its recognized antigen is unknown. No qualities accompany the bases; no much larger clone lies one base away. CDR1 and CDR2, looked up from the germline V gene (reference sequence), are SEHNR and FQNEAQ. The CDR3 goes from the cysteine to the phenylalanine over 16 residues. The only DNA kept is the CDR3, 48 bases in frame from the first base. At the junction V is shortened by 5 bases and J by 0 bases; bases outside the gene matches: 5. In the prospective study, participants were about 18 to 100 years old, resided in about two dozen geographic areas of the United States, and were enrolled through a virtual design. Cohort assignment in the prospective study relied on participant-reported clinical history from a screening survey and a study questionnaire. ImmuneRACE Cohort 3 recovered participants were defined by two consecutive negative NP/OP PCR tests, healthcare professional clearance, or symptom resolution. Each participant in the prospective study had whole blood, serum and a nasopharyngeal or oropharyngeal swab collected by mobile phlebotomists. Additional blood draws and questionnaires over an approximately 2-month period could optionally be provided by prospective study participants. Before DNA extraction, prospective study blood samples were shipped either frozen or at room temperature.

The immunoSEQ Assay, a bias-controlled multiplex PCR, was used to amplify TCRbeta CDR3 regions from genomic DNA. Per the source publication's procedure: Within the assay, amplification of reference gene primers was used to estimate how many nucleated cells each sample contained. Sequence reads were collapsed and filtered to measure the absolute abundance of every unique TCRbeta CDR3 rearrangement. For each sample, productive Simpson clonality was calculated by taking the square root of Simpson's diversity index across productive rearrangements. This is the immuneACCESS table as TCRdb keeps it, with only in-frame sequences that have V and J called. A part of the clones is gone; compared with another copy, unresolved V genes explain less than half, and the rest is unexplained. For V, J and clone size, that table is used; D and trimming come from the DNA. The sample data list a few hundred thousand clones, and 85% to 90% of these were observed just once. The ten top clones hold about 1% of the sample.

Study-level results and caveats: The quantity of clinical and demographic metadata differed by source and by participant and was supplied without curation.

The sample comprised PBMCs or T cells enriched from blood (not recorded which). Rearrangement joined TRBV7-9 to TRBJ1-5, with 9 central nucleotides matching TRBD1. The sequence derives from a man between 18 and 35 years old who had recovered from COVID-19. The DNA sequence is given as TGTGCCAGCAGCCTGGGACAGGGATATAGCAATCAGCCCCAGCATTTT. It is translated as CASSLGQGYSNQPQHF.